This T cell receptor (beta chain) came from a study of control samples from healthy donors and cancer patients. This clone showed up just once. The repertoire was sequenced with immunoSEQ multiplex PCR; TCRdb's copy has only in-frame clones and lacks some. Of approximately 100,000 clones in the sample, roughly 92% were seen once. V lost 5 bases and J 2 bases, leaving 16 bases between the germline ends. CDR1 MNHEY and CDR2 SVGEGT come from the germline V gene. This CDR3 region has 16 residues. The J gene is TRBJ1-5, the V gene TRBV6-2 or TRBV6-3; D gene ambiguous. The sample comprised blood. This receptor was identified in a human donor in good health. The donor label of this sample is uncertain. The DNA of the CDR3 is TGTGCCAGCAGTCCCCTGACTGGTTTGGGCAATCAGCCCCAGCATTTT. This gives the protein CASSPLTGLGNQPQHF.